The 5 T cell receptor beta chains below all came from one sample that was sequenced in a study of T cell clonality in common variable immunodeficiency. Repertoires were generated with immunoSEQ multiplex PCR, while TCRdb's copy carries only in-frame clones and drops some. The sample is made up of 60,000 to 75,000 clones, none counted only once. The sequenced sample consisted of peripheral blood mononuclear cells. Source of these receptors: a person aged 18-70 years in good health.

This clone showed up many times. The read ends 3 residues before the CDR3 terminus; that terminus is restored from the germline J gene. The chain employs TRBV20-1 and TRBJ2-2; 15 bases align to TRBD2. Germline loops: CDR1 DFQATT, CDR2 SNEGSKA (reference sequence). V lost 5 bases to trimming and J lost 7 bases; unmatched junction nucleotides: 5. CDR3 length: 15 amino acids. The CDR3: CSAPGLAGGGGELFF. The covered CDR3 bases are TGCAGTGCTCCAGGACTAGCGGGAGGGGGCGGGGAG.

This clone was detected many times. The read finishes 3 residues shy of the CDR3 end, and the germline J gene is used to complete it. V gene TRBV7-3 combines with J gene TRBJ2-1, with TRBD1 matching over 9 bases. Per germline, CDR1 SGHTA and CDR2 FQGTGA. The CDR3 consists of 16 residues. After removal of 2 bases from V and 8 bases from J, the junction contained 10 bases not matched to a gene. CDR3 DNA (partial): TGTGCCAGCAGCTTATCCATCGGACAGGGGACCGATGAG. Translation: CASSLSIGQGTDE. The whole CDR3 protein reads CASSLSIGQGTDEQFF.

This clone has at least ten counts. The read falls 3 residues short of the CDR3 end, and the missing part is taken from the germline J gene. V and J are TRBV2 and TRBJ2-7, with 11 bases aligning to TRBD2. The CDR3 is 16 residues long. The trim removed 7 bases at V and 3 bases at J, leaving 11 bases unmatched. Germline CDR1 is SNHLY and CDR2 is FYNNEI. CDR3 DNA (partial): TGTGCCAGCACCCCTGGGCTAGCGGGAGGTAGCTACGAG. It specifies CASTPGLAGGSYE. The full CDR3 reads CASTPGLAGGSYEQYF. The variable domain in full, completed from reference TRBV2 and TRBJ2-7, reads EPEVTQTPSHQVTQMGQEVILRCVPISNHLYFYWYRQILGQKVEFLVSFYNNEISEKSEIFDDQFSVERPDGSNFTLKIRSTKLEDSAMYFCASTPGLAGGSYEQYFGPGTRLTVT.

In this sample, this clone turned up many times. The read ends 3 residues early relative to the CDR3; the germline J gene fills the gap. V and J are TRBV5-1 and TRBJ2-7; 12 nucleotides match TRBD1. This CDR3 region has 17 residues. V was pared by 3 bases and J by 5 bases, with 12 bases of the junction left unmatched. CDR1 is SGHRS and CDR2 is YFSETQ in the germline V gene. The CDR3 protein is CASSWFSGQGARNEQYF. Incomplete CDR3 DNA: TGCGCCAGCAGCTGGTTTTCGGGACAGGGGGCGAGAAACGAG.

This clone was detected many times. The CDR3 end falls 3 residues outside the read, so it is completed with the germline J gene. This rearrangement joins TRBV15 to TRBJ1-1; 8 nucleotides agree with TRBD1. This CDR3 region has 14 residues. V gave up 9 bases and J gave up 1 base; unmatched junction bases: 7. Germline CDR1 reads LNHNV; CDR2 reads YYDKDF (reference sequence). The sequenced CDR3 bases are TGTGCCACTATAAACAGGGGGTGGAACACTGAA. This sequence encodes CATINRGWNTE. The entire CDR3 protein reads CATINRGWNTEAFF.